The 6 T cell receptor beta chains reported below all come from one sample, sequenced in a study of OX40 agonist ivuxolimab in advanced cancers. Using immunoSEQ multiplex PCR, the repertoire was profiled, and TCRdb retains in-frame clones only, with some absent. The data hold approximately 47,000 clones, with around 87% observed a single time. This specimen was CD4+ or CD8+ T cells sorted from blood, taken in a trial of the OX40 agonist ivuxolimab. These TCRs come from an adult with an advanced solid tumor such as melanoma, head and neck, liver or kidney cancer.

The chain has TRBV19 and TRBJ2-5; D might be TRBD2 (6 bases). This CDR3 contains 15 residues. V was clipped by 1 base and J by 1 base, with 10 bases between them. The germline CDR1 and CDR2 sequences are LNHDA and SQIVND (reference sequence). Here the CDR3 DNA reads TGTGCCAGTAGTATAGCGGGAGCTATCCAAGAGACCCAGTACTTC. Translation: CASSIAGAIQETQYF.

The chain links TRBV9 to TRBJ1-2; a possible D gene is TRBD1 (5 bases). The CDR3 spans 14 residues. CDR1 and CDR2 from the germline V gene are SGDLS and YYNGEE. V shed 3 bases and J shed 0 bases, with 9 bases lying between them. The CDR3 sequence: CASSEGLANYGYTF. Here the CDR3 DNA reads TGTGCCAGCAGCGAGGGGCTAGCTAACTATGGCTACACCTTC.

The V and J genes are TRBV11-2 and TRBJ2-7; D is unresolved. The CDR3 is made up of 16 amino acids. V shed 0 bases and J shed 0 bases, with 12 bases lying between them. From germline, CDR1 is SGHAT and CDR2 FQNNGV. CDR3 amino acids: CASSLDRVRSSYEQYF. CDR3 bases: TGTGCCAGCAGCTTAGATCGGGTCCGTAGCTCCTACGAGCAGTACTTC.

The chain joins TRBV9 to TRBJ1-2, with D tentatively TRBD1 (5 bases). V lost 0 bases to trimming and J lost 2 bases, with 8 bases between them. Germline CDR1 is SGDLS and CDR2 is YYNGEE. CDR3 length: 14 residues. The CDR3: CASSVAGVNYGYTF. The CDR3 nucleotides are TGTGCCAGCAGCGTAGCGGGGGTCAACTATGGCTACACCTTC.

The chain recombines TRBV6-1 with TRBJ1-1; the D gene is possibly TRBD1 (6 bases). Germline V gene sequence: CDR1 MNHNS, CDR2 SASEGT. This CDR3 contains 16 residues. The ends were cut back, 1 base at V and 4 bases at J, with 16 bases in the middle. Written as DNA, the CDR3 is TGTGCCAGCAGTGAAGGTGACAGGTGGAGGAGCACTGAAGCTTTCTTT. This codes for CASSEGDRWRSTEAFF.

The chain carries TRBV19 and TRBJ2-7, with D possibly matching TRBD2 (6 bases). This CDR3 spans 14 amino acids. Trimming removed 3 bases from V and 0 bases from J, with 9 bases in between. Germline CDR1 LNHDA, CDR2 SQIVND (reference sequence). In DNA form, the CDR3 reads TGTGCCAGTAGTATGCGCGGGACCTCCTACGAGCAGTACTTC. This gives the protein CASSMRGTSYEQYF.